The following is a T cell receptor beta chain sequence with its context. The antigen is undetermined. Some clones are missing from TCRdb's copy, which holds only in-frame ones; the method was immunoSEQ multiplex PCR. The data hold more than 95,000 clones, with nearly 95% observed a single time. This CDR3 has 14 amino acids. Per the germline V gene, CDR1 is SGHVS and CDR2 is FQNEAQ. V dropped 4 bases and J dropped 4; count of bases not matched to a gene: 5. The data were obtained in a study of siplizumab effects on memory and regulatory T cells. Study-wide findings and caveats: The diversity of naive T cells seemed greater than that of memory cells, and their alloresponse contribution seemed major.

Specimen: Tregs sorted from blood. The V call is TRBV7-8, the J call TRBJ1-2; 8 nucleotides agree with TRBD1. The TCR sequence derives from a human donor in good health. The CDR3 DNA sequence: TGTGCCAGCAGCTCAGGGACAGGCCCCTATGGCTACACCTTC. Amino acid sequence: CASSSGTGPYGYTF.